This TCR beta chain was recorded in a study of identical twins. Whole-study findings and limits: The presence of invariant MAIT and iNKT cells could partly confound analyses of zero-insertion sequences. There were fewer insertions in abundant cord blood beta clonotypes, but memory repertoires showed no such pattern.

One entry per CDR3 protein results from TCRdb running MiXCR on the 5' RACE reads. There are around 470,000 distinct CDR3 sequences in the sample; approximately 15% occur only once, and about 0.54% lies in the top ten. This clonotype was found many times. Antigen: not known. The CDR3 covers 15 residues. Germline CDR1 reads SGHRS; CDR2 reads YFSETQ. V lost 5 bases, J lost 0 bases, and 12 bases lay in between. These data also featured in a second study, about yellow fever vaccine responses in identical twins.

The sample comprised CD4+ T cells sorted from blood. The receptor's source is a young woman in good health. This sequence joins TRBV5-1 and TRBJ2-1, with D possibly called TRBD1 or TRBD2 (5 bases each). This chain's CDR3 is CASRGDGSSYNEQFF. The CDR3 DNA follows: TGCGCCAGCAGGGGGGACGGTAGCTCCTACAATGAGCAGTTCTTC.